This T cell receptor (beta chain) stems from a study of shared clonotypes between healthy human individuals. Clones were sequenced by immunoSEQ multiplex PCR, and TCRdb holds only the in-frame ones, with some missing. The sample has fewer than 1.8 million clones, just under 99% seen once. Remarks on this clone: Its matching antigen is unknown.

V was cut by 4 bases and J by 2 bases, with 9 bases left in between. CDR1 and CDR2 (germline): SGHRS, YFSETQ. The CDR3 totals 13 residues. A split of CD4+ cells into CD45RA+ naive and CD45RA-negative memory subsets was performed. Regarding the study as a whole: The study's rarefaction showed incomplete sorted-subset sequencing despite large depth. The sole specimen, blood, was sampled, and tissue repertoires likely differ. Few donors restricted represented genetic and exposure-history diversity.

The sample comprised naive CD4+ T cells sorted from blood. Subset given: CD45RA+ positively selected. The TCR was taken from a man under 40 in good health. V is TRBV5-1 and J is TRBJ2-5; D remains ambiguous. The CDR3: CASSRARQETQYF. CDR3 DNA: TGCGCCAGCAGCCGCGCCAGGCAAGAGACCCAGTACTTC.